This T cell receptor beta chain was documented in a study of T cells in Graves' hyperthyroidism and ophthalmopathy (dated by TCRdb to about 2019). With respect to the entire study: Peripheral blood samples were taken at initial diagnosis, before any treatment was given. TCR V-J signatures able to tell the groups apart were searched for in a discovery cohort of around 95 patients, of whom approximately 40 had Graves' ophthalmopathy and about 55 had stable Graves' hyperthyroidism. Prospective prediction of ophthalmopathy was tested in an independent validation cohort of 18 to 20 hyperthyroidism patients and 17 patients who later progressed to ophthalmopathy. The 75 to 100 discovery patients were randomly split 7:3 into training and test sets. Thyroid tissue and blood T-cell repertoires from six Graves' hyperthyroidism patients were also compared in the study. Following sampling, methimazole starting at 30 mg daily was given to hyperthyroidism patients, and high-dose intravenous methylprednisolone was given to ophthalmopathy patients. The paper describes TCR Vbeta CDR3 sequencing of about 140 peripheral blood samples, made up of some 40 ophthalmopathy patients, approximately 76 hyperthyroidism patients and 17 progressor patients.

Per the germline V gene, SGHVS is the CDR1 and FQNEAQ is the CDR2. There are 16 amino acids in the CDR3, from cysteine to phenylalanine inclusive. CDR3 DNA is the only sequence kept; it has 48 bases, read in frame from the first base. Trimming takes 0 bases from V and 1 base from J, and the germline ends sit 12 bases apart. The full study reports these points: No statistical method was used to fix the sample size in advance, and group allocation was not hidden from the investigators. A 13 V-J signature model separated ophthalmopathy from stable hyperthyroidism, with roughly 88% sensitivity and about 81% specificity in cross-validation and 80%/75% in testing. Blood samples also contained most of the expanded thyroid clonotypes (frequency above 0.001), which suggests that blood repertoires may reflect thyroid immune responses. During validation, the model predicted progression to ophthalmopathy a median of about 6.5 months ahead of onset, with almost 71% sensitivity and roughly 72% specificity.

Graves' hyperthyroidism was defined as stable when no progression to ophthalmopathy occurred over 18 months of follow-up. The hyperthyroidism patients were between 18 and 65 years old and newly diagnosed, with a disease duration of less than 2 months. Patients with uncontrolled infections, other autoimmune diseases, pregnancy or lactation were excluded. Diagnoses relied on clinical symptoms, serum thyroxine and TRAb, thyroid ultrasound and orbital computed tomography. PBMCs were separated from under 12 ml of fresh peripheral blood using Ficoll-Paque density gradient centrifugation. Total RNA was extracted with Trizol reagent, and quality was checked on an Agilent 2100 Bioanalyzer. TCR beta CDR3 regions were amplified from RNA transcripts. The TCR CDR3 was subjected to a first round of RT-PCR using the HTBI primer set and the Qiagen OneStep RT-PCR kit. The libraries were constructed in a second round of multiplex PCR and then size-selected and purified. Paired-end sequencing of the libraries was performed with 100 bp reads on an Illumina HiSeq2000. The authors processed their data as follows. Raw data were processed with SOAPnuke, discarding reads with adapters, uncalled bases, mean Phred below 15, or no exact constant-primer or identifier match. High-quality paired reads were merged with COPE v1.2.5, and unique nucleotide sequences were defined as clonotypes. MiTCR v1.1 was used to align the clonotypes against IMGT TRBV, TRBD and TRBJ reference segments. The analysis was restricted to V-J combinations with a frequency above 0.0001, which together covered about 99% of the repertoires. The TCS score was defined as the ratio of F50 (clonal expansion) to E x V (chaos), calculated using BLOSUM62-based TCRdist between CDR3 peptides within each V-J. Welch's t-statistics and random forest reduced roughly 530 V-J features to 13, which were used in a naive Bayes classifier (R e1071). TCRdb reran the public reads through fastp at Q25 and MiXCR, keeping productive beta chains. Each CDR3 protein appears once, grouped with its most common genes and DNA. TCRdb, rather than the study authors, made the V and J calls. In this sample the table shows approximately 510,000 distinct CDR3 sequences, less than 25% of which occur a single time. The ten largest clones represent about a quarter of the sample.

This clonotype appeared many times. The antigen this receptor binds is unknown. No per-base quality is available; no much larger clone lies one base away. This sequence was found in a man aged 18 to 29 with Graves' hyperthyroidism. Rearrangement joined TRBV7-8 to TRBJ1-1; TRBD1 might be the D gene, on 6 matching bases. The specimen was blood. In nucleotides, the sequence is TGTGCCAGCAGCTTAGCTCGGTGGGACAAGAACACTGAAGCTTTCTTT. Its protein product is CASSLARWDKNTEAFF.